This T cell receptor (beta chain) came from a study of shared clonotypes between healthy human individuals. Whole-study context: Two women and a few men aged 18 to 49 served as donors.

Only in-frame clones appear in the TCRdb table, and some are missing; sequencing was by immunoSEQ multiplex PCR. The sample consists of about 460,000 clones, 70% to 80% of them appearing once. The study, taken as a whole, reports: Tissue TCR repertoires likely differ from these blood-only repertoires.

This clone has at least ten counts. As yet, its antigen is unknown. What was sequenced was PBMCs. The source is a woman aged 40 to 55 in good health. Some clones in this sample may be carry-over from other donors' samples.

The CDR3 protein is CASSLVPHGPLDYTF. CDR3 in DNA: TGTGCCAGCAGCTTGGTTCCGCACGGACCTCTCGACTACACCTTC. The rearrangement links TRBV5-8 to TRBJ1-2, with D unclear. CDR1 is SGHTS and CDR2 is YDEGEE in the germline V gene. V gave up 0 bases and J gave up 10 bases, with 19 bases separating them. The CDR3 runs to 15 residues. Complete variable domain (other parts from reference TRBV5-8 and TRBJ1-2): EAGVTQSPTHLIKTRGQQATLRCSPISGHTSVYWYQQALGLGLQFLLWYDEGEERNRGNFPPRFSGRQFPNYSSELNVNALELEDSALYLCASSLVPHGPLDYTFGSGTRLTVV.